This TCR beta chain was obtained from a study of blood T cell repertoires in COVID-19. Study as a whole: The origin of the acute and convalescent COVID-19 samples was the United States, Italy and Spain. T cells, B-cell-depleted T cells, or PBMCs provided the cDNA or gDNA that served as material.

Authors' methods: Estimation of nucleated cell counts relied on the amplification of reference gene primers. The data were produced by immunoSEQ multiplex PCR, yet TCRdb's version contains in-frame clones alone and is incomplete. D and trimming were read from the DNA, whereas the V and J calls and clone size are those reported in that table. The sample holds approximately 140,000 clones; more than 75% are singletons and the top ten take approximately 4%. The V segment lost 0 bases and the J segment 0 bases; nucleotides outside the gene matches: 3. From germline, CDR1 is SGHRS and CDR2 YFSETQ. The CDR3 has 17 residues.

The sample taken for sequencing was peripheral blood. V usage is TRBV5-1 and J usage is TRBJ1-4; 9 nucleotides align to TRBD1. This receptor was identified in a woman aged 40 to 50 with acute or convalescent COVID-19. The CDR3 coding sequence is TGCGCCAGCAGCTTGGGGGACAGGGACCCAACTAATGAAAAACTGTTTTTT. This gives the protein CASSLGDRDPTNEKLFF. Full variable domain (missing parts from reference TRBV5-1 and TRBJ1-4): KAGVTQTPRYLIKTRGQQVTLSCSPISGHRSVSWYQQTPGQGLQFLFEYFSETQRNKGNFPGRFSGRQFSNSRSEMNVSTLELGDSALYLCASSLGDRDPTNEKLFFGSGTQLSVL.